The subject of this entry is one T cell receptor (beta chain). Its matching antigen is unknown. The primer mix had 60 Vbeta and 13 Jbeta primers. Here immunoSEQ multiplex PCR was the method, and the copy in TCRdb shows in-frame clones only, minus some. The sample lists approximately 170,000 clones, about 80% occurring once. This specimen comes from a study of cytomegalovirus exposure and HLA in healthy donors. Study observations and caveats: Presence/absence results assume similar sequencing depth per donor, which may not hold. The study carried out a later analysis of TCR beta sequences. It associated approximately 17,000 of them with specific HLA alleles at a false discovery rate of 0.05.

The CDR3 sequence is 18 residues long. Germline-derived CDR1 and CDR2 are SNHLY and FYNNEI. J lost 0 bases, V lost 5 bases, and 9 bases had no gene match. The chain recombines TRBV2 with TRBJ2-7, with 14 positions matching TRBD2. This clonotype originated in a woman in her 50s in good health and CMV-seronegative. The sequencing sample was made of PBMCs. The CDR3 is CASSRGLAGGASSYEQYF. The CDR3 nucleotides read TGTGCCAGCAGTCGTGGACTAGCGGGAGGCGCCAGCTCCTACGAGCAGTACTTC.